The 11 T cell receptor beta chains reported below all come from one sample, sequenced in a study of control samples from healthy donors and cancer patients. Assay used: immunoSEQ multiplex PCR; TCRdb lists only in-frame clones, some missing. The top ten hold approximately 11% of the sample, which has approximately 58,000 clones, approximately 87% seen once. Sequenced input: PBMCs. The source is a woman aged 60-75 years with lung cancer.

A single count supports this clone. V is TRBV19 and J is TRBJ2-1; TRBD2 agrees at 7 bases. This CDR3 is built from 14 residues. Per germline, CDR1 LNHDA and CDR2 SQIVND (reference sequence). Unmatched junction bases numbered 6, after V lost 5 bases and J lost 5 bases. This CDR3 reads CASSRAGAHNEQFF. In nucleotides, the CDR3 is TGTGCCAGTAGTCGTGCGGGAGCCCACAATGAGCAGTTCTTC.

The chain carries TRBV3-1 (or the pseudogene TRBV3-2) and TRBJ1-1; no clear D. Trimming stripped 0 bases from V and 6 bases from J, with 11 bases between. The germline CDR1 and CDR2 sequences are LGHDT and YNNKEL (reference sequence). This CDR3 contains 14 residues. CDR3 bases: TGTGCCAGCAGCCAAGAGACCATAGGCTCTGAAGCTTTCTTT. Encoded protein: CASSQETIGSEAFF.

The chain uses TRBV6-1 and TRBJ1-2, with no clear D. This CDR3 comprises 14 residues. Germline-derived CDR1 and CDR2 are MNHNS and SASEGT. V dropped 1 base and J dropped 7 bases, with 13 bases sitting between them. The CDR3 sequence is CASSEVGGSGGYTF. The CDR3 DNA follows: TGTGCCAGCAGTGAAGTTGGAGGGTCCGGTGGCTACACCTTC.

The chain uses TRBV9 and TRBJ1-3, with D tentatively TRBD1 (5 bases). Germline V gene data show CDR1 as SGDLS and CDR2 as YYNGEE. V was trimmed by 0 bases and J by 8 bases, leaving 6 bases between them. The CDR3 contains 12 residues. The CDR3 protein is CASSVGGDTIYF. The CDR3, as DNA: TGTGCCAGCAGCGTAGGAGGGGACACCATATATTTT.

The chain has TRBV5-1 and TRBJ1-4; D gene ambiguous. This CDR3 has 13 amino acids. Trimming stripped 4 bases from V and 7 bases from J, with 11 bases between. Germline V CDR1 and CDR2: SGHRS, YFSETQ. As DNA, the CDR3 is TGCGCCAGCAGCGCCGGACCTACTGAAAAACTGTTTTTT. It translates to CASSAGPTEKLFF. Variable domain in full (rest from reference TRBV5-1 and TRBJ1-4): KAGVTQTPRYLIKTRGQQVTLSCSPISGHRSVSWYQQTPGQGLQFLFEYFSETQRNKGNFPGRFSGRQFSNSRSEMNVSTLELGDSALYLCASSAGPTEKLFFGSGTQLSVL.

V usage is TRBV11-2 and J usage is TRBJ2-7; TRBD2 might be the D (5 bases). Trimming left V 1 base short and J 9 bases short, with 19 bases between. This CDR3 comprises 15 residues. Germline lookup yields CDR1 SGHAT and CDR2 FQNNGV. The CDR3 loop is CASSLGAGTSVGQYF. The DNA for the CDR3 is TGTGCCAGCAGCTTAGGCGCGGGTACGTCGGTCGGGCAGTACTTC.

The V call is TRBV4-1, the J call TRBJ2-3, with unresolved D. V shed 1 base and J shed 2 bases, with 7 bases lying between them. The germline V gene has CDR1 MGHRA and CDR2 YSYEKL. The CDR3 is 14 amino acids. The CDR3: CASSQGFYTDTQYF. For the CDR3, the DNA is TGCGCCAGCAGCCAAGGTTTCTACACAGATACGCAGTATTTT.

CDR3 coding DNA: TGTGCCAGCAGCGCCCAGGGAGTTCAAGAGACCCAGTACTTC. Its protein product is CASSAQGVQETQYF. The V and J genes are TRBV2 and TRBJ2-5, with D perhaps assigned TRBD1 or TRBD2 (5 bases each). The germline V and J ends were trimmed by 6 bases and 2 bases, with 13 bases remaining between them. The germline CDR1 and CDR2 sequences are SNHLY and FYNNEI. CDR3 size: 14 residues.

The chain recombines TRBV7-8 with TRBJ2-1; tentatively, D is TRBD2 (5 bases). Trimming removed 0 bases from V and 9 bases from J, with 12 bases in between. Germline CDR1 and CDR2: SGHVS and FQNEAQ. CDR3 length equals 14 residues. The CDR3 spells CASSLADFRGEQFF. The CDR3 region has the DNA TGTGCCAGCAGCTTAGCGGACTTTCGAGGTGAGCAGTTCTTC.

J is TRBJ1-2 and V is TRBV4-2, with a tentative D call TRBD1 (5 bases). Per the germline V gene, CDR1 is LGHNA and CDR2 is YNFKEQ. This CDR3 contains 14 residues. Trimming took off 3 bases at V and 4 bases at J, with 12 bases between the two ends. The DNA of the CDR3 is TGTGCCAGCAGCCAGGGTGACAGTCGCTATGGCTACACCTTC. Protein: CASSQGDSRYGYTF.

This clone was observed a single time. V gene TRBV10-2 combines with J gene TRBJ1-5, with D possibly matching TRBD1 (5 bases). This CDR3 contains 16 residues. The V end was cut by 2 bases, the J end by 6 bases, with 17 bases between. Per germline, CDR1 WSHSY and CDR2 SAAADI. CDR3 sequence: CASSEIYGQGVQPQHF. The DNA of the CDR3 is TGCGCCAGCAGTGAGATTTATGGGCAGGGTGTTCAGCCCCAGCATTTT.